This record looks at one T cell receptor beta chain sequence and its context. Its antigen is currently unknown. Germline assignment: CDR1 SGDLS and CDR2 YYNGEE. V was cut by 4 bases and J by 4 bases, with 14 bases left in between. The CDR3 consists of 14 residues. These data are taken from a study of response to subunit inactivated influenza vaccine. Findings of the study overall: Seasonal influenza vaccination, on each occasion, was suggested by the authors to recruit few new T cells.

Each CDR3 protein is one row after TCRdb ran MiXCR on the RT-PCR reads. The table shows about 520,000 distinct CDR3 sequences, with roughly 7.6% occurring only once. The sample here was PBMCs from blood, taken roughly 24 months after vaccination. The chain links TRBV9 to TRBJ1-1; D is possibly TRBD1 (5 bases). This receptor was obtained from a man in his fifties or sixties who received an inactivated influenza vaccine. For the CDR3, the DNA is TGTGCCAGCAGCCATTCTGGGGGTGGCACTGAAGCTTTCTTT. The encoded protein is CASSHSGGGTEAFF.